One and the same sample provided the 27 T cell receptor beta chains below, sequenced in a study of graft-versus-host responses after intestinal transplantation. These receptors lack a known antigen. Some clones are missing from TCRdb's copy, which holds only in-frame ones; the method was immunoSEQ multiplex PCR. The table lists tens of thousands of clones, about 91% of them singletons. The specimen comprised unstimulated CD4+ T cells sorted from spleen or lymph node cells, sampled before transplant. These receptors were collected from a human donor who was the organ donor for an intestinal transplant.

CDR3 region: CAISESNRGLSNQETQYF. CDR3 bases: TGTGCCATCAGTGAGTCAAACCGGGGACTAAGTAACCAAGAGACCCAGTACTTC. The chain uses TRBV10-3 and TRBJ2-5; 7 bases line up with TRBD2. This CDR3 contains 18 residues. Per the germline V gene, CDR1 is ENHRY and CDR2 is SYGVKD. V lost 0 bases and J lost 0; bases outside the gene matches: 10.

The rearrangement uses TRBV4-1 and TRBJ2-7, with TRBD1 matching 9 bases. From germline, CDR1 is MGHRA and CDR2 YSYEKL. The CDR3 covers 17 residues. V was pared by 1 base and J by 3 bases, with 10 bases of the junction left unmatched. CDR3 DNA: TGCGCCAGCAGCCAAGTTCGTGACAGGGGGGACCTCTACGAGCAGTACTTC. Amino acid sequence: CASSQVRDRGDLYEQYF.

The V gene is TRBV10-3, the J gene TRBJ1-2, with 7 bases lining up with TRBD1. The CDR3 sequence is 13 residues long. CDR1 ENHRY and CDR2 SYGVKD come from the germline V gene. J lost 4 bases, V lost 5 bases, and 4 bases had no gene match. CDR3 bases: TGTGCCATCAGTCAGGGGGGTGGCTATGGCTACACCTTC. Protein sequence: CAISQGGGYGYTF.

The chain combines TRBV5-1 with TRBJ1-2; 7 bases map to TRBD1. The CDR3 extends over 15 amino acids. CDR1 and CDR2 from the germline V gene are SGHRS and YFSETQ. Trimming took 4 bases from V and 1 from J; bases not matched to a gene: 7. The CDR3 bases are TGCGCCAGCAGCGGGGGGACAGTGCTTAACTATGGCTACACCTTC. This encodes CASSGGTVLNYGYTF. Full variable domain (remainder filled in from reference TRBV5-1 and TRBJ1-2): KAGVTQTPRYLIKTRGQQVTLSCSPISGHRSVSWYQQTPGQGLQFLFEYFSETQRNKGNFPGRFSGRQFSNSRSEMNVSTLELGDSALYLCASSGGTVLNYGYTFGSGTRLTVV.

V is TRBV25-1 and J is TRBJ1-4, with TRBD1 identical over 7 bases. J gave up 8 bases and V 5 bases, and 11 bases lay outside the gene matches. The CDR3 runs 15 residues. Germline CDR1 reads MGHDK; CDR2 reads SYGVNS. The CDR3 DNA follows: TGTGCCAGCAGTCTACAGGGGCAGGGGAGCGAAAAACTGTTTTTT. Its translation: CASSLQGQGSEKLFF.

The rearrangement joins TRBV6-5 to TRBJ1-2; 10 bases map to TRBD1. The CDR3 is 15 amino acids. Germline V gene data show CDR1 as MNHEY and CDR2 as SVGAGI. Losses at the gene ends were 10 bases for V and 2 bases for J; bases not matched to a gene: 10. In nucleotides, the CDR3 is TGTGCCACTTCATACTTGGGACAGGGGAACTATGGCTACACCTTC. Amino acid sequence: CATSYLGQGNYGYTF.

The chain has TRBV5-4 and TRBJ2-7, with 8 bases identical to TRBD1. This CDR3 is 14 amino acids long. Trimming cost V 1 base and J 5 bases; bases outside gene matches: 5. The germline V gene encodes CDR1 SGHNT and CDR2 YYREEE (reference sequence). CDR3 in amino acids: CASSLLDRVNEQYF. The CDR3 nucleotides read TGTGCCAGCAGCTTGTTGGACAGGGTCAACGAGCAGTACTTC.

The DNA for the CDR3 is TGTGCCAGCTCACCACGAGAGGGTGAGACCCAGTACTTC. Translation: CASSPREGETQYF. V usage is TRBV18 and J usage is TRBJ2-5, with D possibly being TRBD2 (5 bases). Germline V lookup: CDR1 KGHSH, CDR2 LQKENI. This CDR3 has 13 residues. V lost 1 base to trimming and J lost 5 bases, with 8 bases between them.

The genes are TRBV28 and TRBJ2-2; 8 bases are a match to TRBD1. The CDR3 covers 12 residues. Germline assignment: CDR1 MDHEN and CDR2 SYDVKM. V trimming: 5 bases; J trimming: 9 bases; junction bases outside the gene matches: 2. DNA for the CDR3: TGTGCCAGCAGTGACAGGGGCCGGGAGCTGTTTTTT. Amino acid sequence: CASSDRGRELFF.

In its sample, this clone was seen once. The genes are TRBV29-1 and TRBJ1-2; TRBD1 agrees at 7 bases. This CDR3 region has 12 residues. With V trimmed by 7 bases and J by 2 bases, 4 bases remained unmatched. Germline CDR1 SQVTM, CDR2 ANQGSEA. CDR3 sequence: CSGDRGNYGYTF. CDR3 in DNA: TGCAGCGGGGACAGAGGGAACTATGGCTACACCTTC. Variable domain in full (rest from reference TRBV29-1 and TRBJ1-2): SAVISQKPSRDICQRGTSLTIQCQVDSQVTMMFWYRQQPGQSLTLIATANQGSEATYESGFVIDKFPISRPNLTFSTLTVSNMSPEDSSIYLCSGDRGNYGYTFGSGTRLTVV.

The chain carries TRBV10-1 and TRBJ2-3; 10 bases are a match to TRBD2. The CDR3 has 16 residues. Germline V gene lookup returns CDR1 WNHNN and CDR2 SYGVQD (reference sequence). Germline trimming cut 4 bases from V and 0 bases from J; bases unmatched to any gene: 4. The CDR3 DNA is TGCGCCAGCAGTGGCCTAGCGGGAGAGAGCACAGATACGCAGTATTTT. Its translation is CASSGLAGESTDTQYF.

The sample holds a few counts of this clone. This chain uses TRBV2 with TRBJ2-7; 7 nucleotides line up with TRBD1. Unmatched junction bases numbered 9, after V lost 10 bases and J lost 3 bases. Germline values: CDR1 SNHLY, CDR2 FYNNEI. This CDR3 has 13 amino acids. The CDR3 DNA is TGTGCCACCGGCCGGGACAGCCTCTACGAGCAGTACTTC. Translation: CATGRDSLYEQYF.

This chain links TRBV6-5 with TRBJ2-7; 7 bases align to TRBD2. The CDR3 spans 16 residues. After removal of 4 bases from V and 2 bases from J, the junction contained 11 bases not matched to a gene. CDR1 MNHEY and CDR2 SVGAGI come from the germline V gene. The CDR3 sequence: CASSLYGLAEAYEQYF. The DNA of the CDR3 is TGTGCCAGCAGTTTATATGGGCTAGCGGAAGCCTACGAGCAGTACTTC.

There are a few counts of this clone. Here the CDR3 reads CFAGEAFF. The CDR3 region has the DNA TGTTTCGCGGGTGAAGCTTTCTTT. V gene TRBV30 combines with J gene TRBJ1-1; D remains ambiguous. The CDR3 is 8 amino acids. In germline, CDR1 is GTSNPN, CDR2 SVGIG (reference sequence). The entire variable domain, with the rest obtained from reference TRBV30 and TRBJ1-1, is as follows: SQTIHQWPATLVQPVGSPLSLECTVEGTSNPNLYWYRQAAGRGLQLLFYSVGIGQISSEVPQNLSASRPQDRQFILSSKKLLLSDSGFYLCFAGEAFFGQGTRLTVV.

The gene calls are TRBV15 and TRBJ2-7, with 10 nucleotides matching TRBD2. V was clipped by 4 bases and J by 0 bases; unmatched bases: 6. CDR1 and CDR2 from the germline V gene are LNHNV and YYDKDF (reference sequence). The CDR3 runs 16 residues. Written as DNA, the CDR3 is TGTGCCACCAGCATCAAACTAGCGGGGAACTCCTACGAGCAGTACTTC. It specifies CATSIKLAGNSYEQYF.

The V gene is TRBV5-1, the J gene TRBJ2-2; 8 positions agree with TRBD2. The germline V gene has CDR1 SGHRS and CDR2 YFSETQ. The CDR3 spans 14 residues. The V and J ends lost 1 base and 5 bases, in that order; junction bases with no gene match: 1. Written as DNA, the CDR3 is TGCGCCAGCAGCTTGCCGGGGGGGACCGGGGAGCTGTTTTTT. As protein: CASSLPGGTGELFF.

The CDR3 bases are TGTGCCAGCAGTCGGGTGACAGGGGATGAGACCCAGTACTTC. Its translation is CASSRVTGDETQYF. This chain uses TRBV6-5 with TRBJ2-5; 8 bases match TRBD1. With 5 bases clipped from V and 5 bases from J, the junction kept 7 bases outside the gene matches. CDR1 and CDR2 (germline): MNHEY, SVGAGI. The CDR3 extends over 14 amino acids.

The rearrangement uses TRBV6-1 and TRBJ1-4, with TRBD1 matching over 8 bases. After removal of 8 bases from V and 5 bases from J, the junction contained 7 bases not matched to a gene. The CDR3 loop spans 14 amino acids. Germline values: CDR1 MNHNS, CDR2 SASEGT. The CDR3 DNA sequence: TGTGCCAGCGGTCCGAGACAGGGGAATGAAAAACTGTTTTTT. It yields the protein CASGPRQGNEKLFF.

The chain links TRBV7-9 to TRBJ2-7, with D unresolved. The CDR3 totals 15 residues. The V gene's germline CDR1 is SEHNR and CDR2 FQNEAQ (reference sequence). Deletions cut 2 bases from V and 2 bases from J, with 13 bases between. CDR3 in DNA: TGTGCCAGCAGCTTAAACAGCCCCAGACCCTACGAGCAGTACTTC. Its protein product is CASSLNSPRPYEQYF.

The chain couples TRBV7-9 to TRBJ2-3, with 15 bases identical to TRBD2. This CDR3 contains 18 residues. V was clipped by 3 bases and J by 4 bases; unmatched bases: 8. Per the germline V gene, CDR1 is SEHNR and CDR2 is FQNEAQ (reference sequence). CDR3 sequence reads: CASSFGLAGGPVSDTQYF. For the CDR3, the DNA is TGTGCCAGCAGCTTCGGACTAGCGGGGGGGCCTGTTTCAGATACGCAGTATTTT.

This clone was counted once. This sequence joins TRBV18 and TRBJ1-1; a weak D match, TRBD1 (6 bases). There are 14 residues in the CDR3. V was clipped by 4 bases and J by 3 bases, with 12 bases between them. The germline V gene has CDR1 KGHSH and CDR2 LQKENI. CDR3 bases: TGTGCCAGCTCACACGACAGGTTGGACACTGAAGCTTTCTTT. Its protein is CASSHDRLDTEAFF.

V is TRBV15 and J is TRBJ2-3; 8 nucleotides line up with TRBD1. CDR3 size: 15 residues. The ends lost 0 bases at V and 5 bases at J; junction bases unmatched: 4. The germline CDR1 and CDR2 sequences are LNHNV and YYDKDF (reference sequence). CDR3 in DNA: TGTGCCACCAGCAGAGATGGACAGGGAAAAGATACGCAGTATTTT. Amino acids: CATSRDGQGKDTQYF.

This chain uses TRBV29-1 with TRBJ1-5, with D maybe TRBD1 (6 bases). V shed 6 bases and J shed 3 bases, with 12 bases lying between them. Per germline, CDR1 SQVTM and CDR2 ANQGSEA. CDR3 length: 13 amino acids. The CDR3 sequence is CSVLTGLNQPQHF. The CDR3 nucleotides read TGCAGCGTCCTGACAGGACTCAATCAGCCCCAGCATTTT.

This chain connects TRBV5-1 to TRBJ2-1, with 15 bases fitting TRBD2. The length of the CDR3 is 15 residues. Germline CDR1 is SGHRS and CDR2 is YFSETQ. V shed 3 bases, J shed 10 bases, and the junction held 5 bases outside the gene matches. CDR3 protein: CASSYGLAGGREQFF. The CDR3 DNA reads as TGCGCCAGCAGCTACGGACTAGCGGGAGGGCGGGAGCAGTTCTTC.

The chain is built from TRBV27 and TRBJ2-1; 7 bases are a match to TRBD2. The CDR3 has 17 residues. The germline V gene has CDR1 MNHEY and CDR2 SMNVEV (reference sequence). V shed 5 bases, J shed 5 bases, and the junction held 15 bases outside the gene matches. CDR3 protein: CASSARPGLGTHNEQFF. The CDR3 coding sequence is TGTGCCAGCAGTGCCCGACCTGGACTAGGGACCCACAATGAGCAGTTCTTC.

This chain links TRBV9 with TRBJ2-2; 7 bases map to TRBD1. The CDR3 is 15 amino acids. Germline V gives CDR1 SGDLS, CDR2 YYNGEE. V lost 4 bases, J lost 3 bases, and 6 bases stayed unmatched. The chain's CDR3 is CASSTRGSDTGELFF. CDR3 nucleotide sequence: TGTGCCAGCAGCACCAGGGGGTCGGACACCGGGGAGCTGTTTTTT.

This chain joins TRBV5-6 and TRBJ1-1; no clear D. The CDR3 length is 11 residues. The germline V gene has CDR1 SGHDT and CDR2 YYEEEE. V lost 2 bases, J lost 7 bases, and 6 bases lay in between. The CDR3 bases are TGTGCCAGCAGCTTCGGTGGTGAAGCTTTCTTT. It yields the protein CASSFGGEAFF.